The clone carrying this TCR beta chain was seen only a few times. The data derive from a study of blood T cell repertoires in COVID-19. Overall study: The cDNA or gDNA used as material had been derived from T cells, B-cell-depleted T cells, or PBMCs.

Clones were sequenced by immunoSEQ multiplex PCR, and TCRdb holds only the in-frame ones, with some missing. Among about 210,000 clones listed, roughly four fifths were seen once. Individuals drawn from approximately 26 US areas were about 18 to 90 years old. V lost 4 bases and J lost 0, with 13 bases in between. From germline, CDR1 is LNHDA and CDR2 SQIVND (reference sequence). The CDR3 covers 17 residues. Material: PBMCs or T cells enriched from blood (not recorded which). The rearrangement joins TRBV19 to TRBJ1-6; maybe TRBD1 (5 bases). The receptor's source is a man in his forties who had recovered from COVID-19. The CDR3 sequence is CASSRDWITSYNSPLHF. CDR3 nucleotides: TGTGCCAGTAGTAGGGACTGGATAACCTCCTATAATTCACCCCTCCACTTT.